The entry below describes one TCR beta chain. The antigen is unknown. This sample was included in a study of cytomegalovirus exposure and HLA in healthy donors. It was with 60 Vbeta and 13 Jbeta primers that the PCR ran. Clones were sequenced by immunoSEQ multiplex PCR, and TCRdb holds only the in-frame ones, with some missing. This sample has 180,000 or so clones, with nearly 80% found just once. V lost 5 bases and J 7 bases, leaving 18 bases between the germline ends. Germline V gene sequence: CDR1 SGHTA, CDR2 FQGNSA. This CDR3 region has 15 residues. Study-wide results and caveats: Across donors, presence/absence analyses took sequencing depth to be roughly uniform.

This sequence was found in a middle-aged man in good health and CMV-seropositive. V usage is TRBV7-2 and J usage is TRBJ2-1; weak D call: TRBD2 (5 bases). Sequencing input: PBMCs. The CDR3 loop reads CASSHSARAENEQFF. CDR3 nucleotides: TGTGCCAGCAGCCATAGCGCGAGGGCCGAAAATGAGCAGTTCTTC.